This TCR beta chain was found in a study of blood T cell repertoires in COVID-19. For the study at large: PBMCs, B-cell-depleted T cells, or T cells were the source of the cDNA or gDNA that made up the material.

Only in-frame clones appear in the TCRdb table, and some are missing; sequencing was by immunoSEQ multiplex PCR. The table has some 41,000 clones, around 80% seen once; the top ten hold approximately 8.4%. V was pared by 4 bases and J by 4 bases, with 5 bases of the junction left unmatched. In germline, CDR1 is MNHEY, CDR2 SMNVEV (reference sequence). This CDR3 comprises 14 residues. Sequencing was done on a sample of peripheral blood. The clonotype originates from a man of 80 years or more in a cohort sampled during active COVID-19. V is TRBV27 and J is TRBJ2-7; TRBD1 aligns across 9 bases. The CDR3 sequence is CASSSGQGSYEQYF. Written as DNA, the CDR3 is TGTGCCAGCAGTTCAGGACAGGGGTCATACGAGCAGTACTTC.